This T cell receptor beta chain was sequenced during a study of control samples from healthy donors and cancer patients. This CDR3 comprises 15 residues. Trimming pared 6 bases from V and 0 bases from J, leaving 12 bases between. Germline CDR1 and CDR2: SNHLY and FYNNEI. In its sample, this clone was seen a few times. Assay: immunoSEQ multiplex PCR; the TCRdb copy retains only in-frame clones and omits some. In the table there are some 40,000 clones, approximately 82% of which are singletons. The specimen was PBMCs. This sequence joins TRBV2 and TRBJ1-5, with D possibly being TRBD1 (6 bases). This clonotype originated in a woman aged 55-70 years with lung cancer. The CDR3 reads CASRDSSYSNQPQHF. CDR3 coding DNA: TGTGCCAGCAGGGACAGTTCTTATAGCAATCAGCCCCAGCATTTT.